Below are 10 T cell receptor beta chains sequenced from a single sample in a study of beta chain features in type 1 diabetes. The sequenced template was cDNA made from the entire isolated RNA. Libraries were prepared by immunoSEQ multiplex PCR; TCRdb keeps only in-frame clonotypes and omits some of them. The data show just over 600,000 clones, around 15% seen once. The specimen was naive CD4+ T cells from blood. These receptor sequences come from a man aged 18 to 30 in good health.

The chain joins TRBV2 to TRBJ1-5; D gene ambiguous. With 8 bases removed from V and 0 bases from J, the gap between germline ends came to 8 bases. CDR1 and CDR2 (germline): SNHLY, FYNNEI. This CDR3 comprises 13 residues. CDR3 nucleotides: TGTGCCAGCGCTGAGATTAGCAATCAGCCCCAGCATTTT. Amino acids: CASAEISNQPQHF. Variable domain in full (rest from reference TRBV2 and TRBJ1-5): EPEVTQTPSHQVTQMGQEVILRCVPISNHLYFYWYRQILGQKVEFLVSFYNNEISEKSEIFDDQFSVERPDGSNFTLKIRSTKLEDSAMYFCASAEISNQPQHFGDGTRLSIL.

This rearrangement joins TRBV7-2 to TRBJ2-5; D gene uncertain. TRBJ2-7 matches the DNA end more closely, so the J call is doubtful. Germline V gives CDR1 SGHTA, CDR2 FQGNSA. This CDR3 is 14 amino acids long. The CDR3 region has the DNA TGTGCCAGCAGCTTGCACGGAAGCTCCTACGAGCAGTACTTC. Encoded protein: CASSLHGSSYEQYF.

This rearrangement joins TRBV5-1 to TRBJ2-1; tentative D call: TRBD1 (6 bases). The V end was cut by 1 base, the J end by 12 bases, with 17 bases between. Germline CDR1 is SGHRS and CDR2 is YFSETQ. The CDR3 sequence is 14 residues long. The chain's CDR3 is CASSLTGKVPWQFF. In nucleotides, the CDR3 is TGCGCCAGCAGCTTGACAGGGAAGGTGCCATGGCAGTTCTTC.

On this clone: The sample has other DNA sequences that encode this CDR3 too. The rearrangement joins TRBV18 to TRBJ2-5; D unclear. V was clipped by 2 bases and J by 2 bases, with 6 bases between them. The CDR3 spans 13 residues. Germline assignment: CDR1 KGHSH and CDR2 LQKENI. CDR3 DNA sequence: TGTGCCAGCTCACCATCTGGTCAAGAGACCCAGTACTTC. Amino acids: CASSPSGQETQYF.

The chain is built from TRBV14 and TRBJ1-2, with TRBD1 matching over 8 bases. Germline loops: CDR1 SGHDN, CDR2 FVKESK. The CDR3 spans 15 residues. Trimming at V came to 6 bases and at J to 4 bases, leaving 10 bases not matched to a gene. The CDR3 coding sequence is TGTGCCAGCAGGCGGACAGGGATTGACCTCTATGGCTACACCTTC. It specifies CASRRTGIDLYGYTF.

The gene calls are TRBV5-4 and TRBJ1-5; a possible D gene is TRBD1 (5 bases). The CDR3 length is 16 residues. Germline V gives CDR1 SGHNT, CDR2 YYREEE (reference sequence). V dropped 2 bases and J dropped 2 bases, with 14 bases sitting between them. In nucleotides, the CDR3 is TGTGCCAGCAGCTTTACGGGGCAGGGTGGCAATCAGCCCCAGCATTTT. This gives the protein CASSFTGQGGNQPQHF.

The J gene is TRBJ1-2, the V gene TRBV7-2; the match to TRBD1 covers 7 bases. Germline assignment: CDR1 SGHTA and CDR2 FQGNSA. Unmatched junction bases numbered 3, after V lost 1 base and J lost 1 base. CDR3 length equals 15 residues. CDR3 coding DNA: TGTGCCAGCAGCTTAGTAGCAGGGGGTAACTATGGCTACACCTTC. It codes for CASSLVAGGNYGYTF. The full variable domain, with the rest looked up from reference TRBV7-2 and TRBJ1-2, is GAGVSQSPSNKVTEKGKDVELRCDPISGHTALYWYRQSLGQGLEFLIYFQGNSAPDKSGLPSDRFSAERTGGSVSTLTIQRTQQEDSAVYLCASSLVAGGNYGYTFGSGTRLTVV.

In this sample, this clone turned up a few times. The chain combines TRBV7-6 with TRBJ2-7, with D unresolved. Trimming pared 1 base from V and 6 bases from J, leaving 10 bases between. Germline CDR1 and CDR2: SGHVS and FNYEAQ. CDR3 length equals 13 residues. CDR3 bases: TGTGCCAGCAGCTTAGTACAGACGGGCGAGCAGTACTTC. As protein: CASSLVQTGEQYF.

This clone was counted between two and nine times. The J gene is TRBJ1-2, the V gene TRBV4-2; tentatively, D is TRBD1 (5 bases). Trimming removed 2 bases from V and 0 bases from J, with 28 bases in between. The CDR3 consists of 21 residues. Germline V gives CDR1 LGHNA, CDR2 YNFKEQ. The CDR3 here is CASSQPEPRWGVSESNYGYTF. CDR3 DNA: TGTGCCAGCAGCCAACCCGAGCCGCGGTGGGGCGTCTCGGAGTCTAACTATGGCTACACCTTC.

There are many counts of this clone. V usage is TRBV4-3 and J usage is TRBJ1-4, with a tentative D call TRBD1 (6 bases). The ends were cut back, 2 bases at V and 5 bases at J, with 9 bases in the middle. The CDR3 is 14 amino acids. Per the germline V gene, CDR1 is LGHNA and CDR2 is YSLEER. CDR3 sequence (DNA): TGCGCCAGCAGCCAAACCGGACAGAATGAAAAACTGTTTTTT. Its protein is CASSQTGQNEKLFF.